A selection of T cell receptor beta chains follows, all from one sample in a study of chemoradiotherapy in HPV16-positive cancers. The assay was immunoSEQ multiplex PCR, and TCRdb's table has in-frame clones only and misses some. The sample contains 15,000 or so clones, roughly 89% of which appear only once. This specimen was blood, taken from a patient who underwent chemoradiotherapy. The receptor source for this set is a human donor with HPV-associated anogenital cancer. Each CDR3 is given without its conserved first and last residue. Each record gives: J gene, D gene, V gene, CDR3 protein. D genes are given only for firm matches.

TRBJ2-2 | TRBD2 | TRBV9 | ASSPAGDYTGELF
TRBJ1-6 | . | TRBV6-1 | ASRIGSLH
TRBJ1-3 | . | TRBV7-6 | ASSLAGGAGSGNTIY
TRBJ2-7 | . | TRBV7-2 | ASSLDVGEQY
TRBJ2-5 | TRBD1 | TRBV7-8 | ASSPGTGHQETQY
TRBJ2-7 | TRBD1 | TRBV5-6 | ASSLEGQGLAYEQY
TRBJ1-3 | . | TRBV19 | ASSIPGHSNSGNTIY
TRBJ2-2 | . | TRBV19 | ASSPKGQKNTGELF
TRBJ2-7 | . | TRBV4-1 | ASSQGLGLY
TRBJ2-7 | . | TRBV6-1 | ASSEVGGLRFYEQY
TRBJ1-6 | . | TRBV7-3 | ASSLRPFLGSPLH
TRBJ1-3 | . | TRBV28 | ASTGTTGNTIY
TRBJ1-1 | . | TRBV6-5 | ASSLSGRGAF
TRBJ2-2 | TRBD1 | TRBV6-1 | ASSVGTGDTGELF
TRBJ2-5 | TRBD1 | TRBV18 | ASSPGTEETQY
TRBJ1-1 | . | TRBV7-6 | ASSMGLNTEAF
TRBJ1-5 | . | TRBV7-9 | ASSAGNQPQH
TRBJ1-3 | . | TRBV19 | ASNIGNTIY
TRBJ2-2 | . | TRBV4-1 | ASSKSRGGELF
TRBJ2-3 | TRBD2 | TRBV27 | ASSFTSGPFNTDTQY
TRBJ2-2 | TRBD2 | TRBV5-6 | ASSLVVAGGLLGELF
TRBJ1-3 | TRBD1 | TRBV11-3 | ASSDRQGTIY
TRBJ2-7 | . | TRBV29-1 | SVGDFSYEQY
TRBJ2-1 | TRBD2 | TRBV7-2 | ASSPGTTTNPF
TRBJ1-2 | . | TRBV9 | ASSPEEGSSQGYT
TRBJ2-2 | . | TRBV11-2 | ASSLVRAAGELF
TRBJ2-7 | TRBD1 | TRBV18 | ASSGSTGTAYEQY
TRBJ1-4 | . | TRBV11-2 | ASSLGEVW
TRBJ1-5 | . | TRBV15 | ATSRESDSNQH
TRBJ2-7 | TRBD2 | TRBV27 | ASSLGRAYEQY
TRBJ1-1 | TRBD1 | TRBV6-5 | ASTKGQGALLGAF
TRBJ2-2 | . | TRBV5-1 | ASSAGFATGELF
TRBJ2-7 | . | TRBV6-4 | ASSDSIVGEESYEQY
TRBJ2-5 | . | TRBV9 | ASSVVGVRSGQETQY
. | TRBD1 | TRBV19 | ASSISVQGARHEQY
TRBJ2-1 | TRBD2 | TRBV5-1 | ASSLRPSGGVDEQF
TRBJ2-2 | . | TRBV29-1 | SVGRNTGELF
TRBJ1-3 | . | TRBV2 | ASSVVREGGTSGNTIY
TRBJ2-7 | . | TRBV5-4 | ASSLAGGEQY
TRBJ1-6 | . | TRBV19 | ASTSGRYSPLH
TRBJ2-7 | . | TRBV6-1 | ATRWNEQY
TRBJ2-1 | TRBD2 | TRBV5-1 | ASSLFRTSGGEVSYNEQF